This TCR beta chain emerged from a study of post-analysis software for immune sequencing data. cDNA libraries for TCR beta contained unique molecular identifiers. TCRdb recomputed calls from the PCR reads with MiXCR, one row per CDR3 protein. The sample has some 800,000 distinct CDR3 sequences, just over 45% seen once. CDR1 is MNHEY and CDR2 is SVGAGI in the germline V gene. The V end lost 2 bases, the J end lost 0 bases, and 14 bases lay between the germline ends. CDR3 length equals 16 residues. This clonotype was seen a handful of times. What it binds is unknown. Study-wide findings and caveats: By F measure, samples from a shared preparation batch strongly co-clustered. About five TRBV segments occurring more often in patients than controls included TRBV5-6, TRBV5-1 and TRBV20-1.

J is TRBJ2-7 and V is TRBV6-5; D unclear. Sequencing was done on a sample of blood. This clonotype originated in a girl aged 5-17 years with multiple sclerosis. In DNA, the CDR3 is TGTGCCAGCAGTTACGATTTCGCCCGGAGCTCCTACGAGCAGTACTTC. Amino acid sequence: CASSYDFARSSYEQYF.